This TCR beta chain was retrieved from a study of PD-1 blockade in classical Hodgkin lymphoma. Sequencing used immunoSEQ multiplex PCR; TCRdb keeps in-frame clones, though not all of them. The sample has approximately 70,000 clones; roughly 92% are singletons. The CDR3 has 18 residues. Germline V gene sequence: CDR1 MGHRA, CDR2 YSYEKL. Trimming pared 0 bases from V and 6 bases from J, leaving 21 bases between. The time point was: newly diagnosed, previously untreated cHL patient sample. It was PBMCs in newly diagnosed, untreated classical Hodgkin lymphoma that served as comparison. This chain connects TRBV4-1 to TRBJ2-1, with D unresolved. This receptor was taken from a human donor with classical Hodgkin lymphoma. Sequenced: peripheral blood mononuclear cells (PBMCs). CDR3 bases: TGCGCCAGCAGCCAAGACACGGCGTCTCACGCAATGGGCAATGAGCAGTTCTTC. As protein: CASSQDTASHAMGNEQFF.